This entry lists 19 T cell receptor beta chains sequenced from one sample in a study of T cells in Graves' hyperthyroidism and ophthalmopathy. RNA transcripts were the template for amplifying TCR beta CDR3 regions. The HTBI primer set was used in a first-round RT-PCR of the TCR CDR3. TCRdb recomputed calls from the multiplex PCR reads with MiXCR, one row per CDR3 protein. The table records about 840,000 distinct CDR3 sequences, roughly 40% of them present only once. Material for sequencing was blood. Receptor source: a man aged 18 to 35 with Graves' hyperthyroidism.

This clonotype occurred many times. The V gene is TRBV20-1, the J gene TRBJ1-4; no reliable D call. Germline-derived CDR1 and CDR2 are DFQATT and SNEGSKA (reference sequence). The CDR3 contains 11 residues. V was pared by 5 bases and J by 10 bases, with 11 bases between. DNA for the CDR3: TGCAGTGCTCTTGACACGGGAAAACTGTTTTTT. Encoded protein: CSALDTGKLFF.

This rearrangement joins TRBV2 to TRBJ2-7; 10 nucleotides line up with TRBD2. The CDR3 is 17 residues long. The V segment lost 5 bases and the J segment 0 bases; nucleotides outside the gene matches: 10. Germline V gene sequence: CDR1 SNHLY, CDR2 FYNNEI. CDR3 sequence (DNA): TGTGCCAGCAGTTTCAACTCCGGGACTAGCGTCTCCTACGAGCAGTACTTC. Translating it yields CASSFNSGTSVSYEQYF.

The table lists this clonotype with many counts. The chain employs TRBV12-3 or TRBV12-4 and TRBJ1-5; D uncertain. V dropped 8 bases and J dropped 8 bases, with 7 bases sitting between them. The CDR3 sequence is 10 residues long. The CDR3 sequence is CASGREPQHF. CDR3 nucleotide sequence: TGTGCCAGCGGGCGGGAGCCCCAGCATTTT.

In this sample, this clonotype turned up many times. The chain uses TRBV15 and TRBJ1-5; TRBD1 matches at 10 bases. The germline V gene encodes CDR1 LNHNV and CDR2 YYDKDF (reference sequence). V lost 3 bases, J lost 6 bases, and 2 bases stayed unmatched. This CDR3 is 14 amino acids long. The CDR3 loop is CATSRDRGIQPQHF. Written as DNA, the CDR3 is TGTGCCACCAGCAGGGACAGGGGGATTCAGCCCCAGCATTTT.

The count of this clonotype is one. One end of the junction varies from germline; a read error may be responsible. The chain has TRBV2 and TRBJ1-2, with 9 bases identical to TRBD1. The CDR3 length is 11 residues. Germline-derived CDR1 and CDR2 are SNHLY and FYNNEI. The CDR3 sequence: CASTLGQGFDF. The CDR3 DNA is TGTGCCAGCACCCTCGGACAGGGGTTTGATTTT.

This clonotype showed up just a few times. This rearrangement joins TRBV7-3 to TRBJ2-2, with a tentative D call TRBD1 (6 bases). V lost 8 bases and J lost 0, with 13 bases in between. The CDR3 runs to 15 residues. Germline values: CDR1 SGHTA, CDR2 FQGTGA. The CDR3 DNA reads as TGTGCCAGCTCCCCGGGACATTCGAACACCGGGGAGCTGTTTTTT. It is translated as CASSPGHSNTGELFF.

The rearrangement joins TRBV7-9 to TRBJ2-3, with 10 bases that match TRBD2. V lost 7 bases, J lost 2 bases, and 6 bases stayed unmatched. CDR3 length: 15 residues. Germline CDR1 is SEHNR and CDR2 is FQNEAQ (reference sequence). CDR3 sequence: CASIPGLADTDTQYF. In DNA, the CDR3 is TGTGCCAGCATCCCAGGACTAGCGGACACAGATACGCAGTATTTT.

The chain links TRBV25-1 to TRBJ2-7, with 9 bases aligning to TRBD2. V dropped 5 bases and J dropped 0; count of bases not matched to a gene: 11. The CDR3 is 17 residues long. CDR1 and CDR2 (germline): MGHDK, SYGVNS. CDR3 sequence reads: CASSTNPRTSDSYEQYF. The CDR3 DNA reads TGTGCCAGCAGTACAAACCCTAGGACTAGCGACTCCTACGAGCAGTACTTC.

The V gene is TRBV3-1, the J gene TRBJ2-5, with a possible D match to TRBD1 (6 bases). CDR3 length: 13 amino acids. V was clipped by 4 bases and J by 5 bases, with 11 bases between them. The germline V gene has CDR1 LGHDT and CDR2 YNNKEL (reference sequence). CDR3 sequence reads: CASSLQGHETQYF. CDR3 nucleotide sequence: TGTGCCAGCAGCCTACAGGGACACGAGACCCAGTACTTC.

In this sample, this clonotype turned up many times. The chain recombines TRBV29-1 with TRBJ1-1, with a tentative D call TRBD1 (5 bases). The V and J ends lost 3 bases and 4 bases respectively, with 12 bases between them. The CDR3 is 13 amino acids. Germline lookup yields CDR1 SQVTM and CDR2 ANQGSEA. CDR3 sequence reads: CSVEVERGTEAFF. DNA of the CDR3: TGCAGCGTTGAGGTCGAAAGGGGCACTGAAGCTTTCTTT. The variable domain in full, completed from reference TRBV29-1 and TRBJ1-1, reads SAVISQKPSRDICQRGTSLTIQCQVDSQVTMMFWYRQQPGQSLTLIATANQGSEATYESGFVIDKFPISRPNLTFSTLTVSNMSPEDSSIYLCSVEVERGTEAFFGQGTRLTVV.

V and J are TRBV19 and TRBJ2-5; possibly TRBD2 for D (6 bases). CDR3 length: 13 residues. V was cut by 2 bases and J by 5 bases, with 9 bases left in between. Germline V CDR1 and CDR2: LNHDA, SQIVND (reference sequence). The CDR3 nucleotides are TGTGCCAGTAGTATAAGCCTAGCGGAGACCCAGTACTTC. It specifies CASSISLAETQYF.

This clonotype was observed a handful of times. The chain combines TRBV12-5 with TRBJ2-7, with 8 nucleotides matching TRBD1. Per the germline V gene, CDR1 is LGHNT and CDR2 is FRNRAP. The CDR3 is 13 amino acids. Trimming removed 3 bases from V and 3 bases from J; junction bases left unmatched: 1. The CDR3 coding sequence is TGTGCTAGTGGTTTCGACAGGGGCTACGAGCAGTACTTC. Its translation is CASGFDRGYEQYF.

This clonotype appeared many times. This chain uses TRBV12-3 or TRBV12-4 with TRBJ2-2; D gene uncertain. The CDR3 contains 12 residues. V was pared by 6 bases and J by 3 bases, with 5 bases between. The CDR3 sequence: CASSRDTGELFF. The CDR3 DNA is TGTGCCAGCAGCCGCGACACCGGGGAGCTGTTTTTT.

This clonotype came up a few times. The chain is built from TRBV20-1 and TRBJ2-7; TRBD2 matches 7 bases. CDR3 length equals 13 residues. CDR1 and CDR2 from the germline V gene are DFQATT and SNEGSKA (reference sequence). V shed 4 bases, J shed 2 bases, and the junction held 5 bases outside the gene matches. The CDR3 protein is CSATSGEAYEQYF. As DNA, the CDR3 is TGCAGTGCTACTAGCGGCGAGGCCTACGAGCAGTACTTC.

The J gene is TRBJ1-1, the V gene TRBV20-1, with D unclear. With 5 bases removed from V and 0 bases from J, the gap between germline ends came to 13 bases. CDR1 and CDR2 (germline): DFQATT, SNEGSKA (reference sequence). This CDR3 region has 14 residues. CDR3 in amino acids: CSAPLSGLNTEAFF. The CDR3 coding sequence is TGCAGTGCTCCTCTCTCCGGACTGAACACTGAAGCTTTCTTT.

This clonotype appeared a few times. This chain joins TRBV9 and TRBJ1-1, with a weak D call TRBD1 (5 bases). Trimming cost V 3 bases and J 2 bases, with 20 bases left between them. Per the germline V gene, CDR1 is SGDLS and CDR2 is YYNGEE. This CDR3 has 17 amino acids. The CDR3 here is CASSGDPGRAVNTEAFF. CDR3 nucleotides: TGTGCCAGCAGCGGAGACCCGGGACGAGCAGTTAACACTGAAGCTTTCTTT.

Of note for this clonotype: This CDR3 fails to terminate in the conserved phenylalanine or tryptophan, so it likely reflects a read error. V gene TRBV7-3 combines with J gene TRBJ2-5; D unresolved. The assigned J gene may be wrong: the sequence end matches TRBJ2-6 better. CDR3 length: 10 residues. Germline V gives CDR1 SGHTA, CDR2 FQGTGA. Here the CDR3 reads CASSLNPLTS. In nucleotides, the CDR3 is TGTGCCAGCAGCTTAAACCCCCTGACTAGC.

This clonotype came up a few times. This chain uses TRBV5-6 with TRBJ1-3, with D possibly being TRBD1 (6 bases). Germline lookup yields CDR1 SGHDT and CDR2 YYEEEE. Trimming shortened V by 3 bases and J by 4 bases, and 11 bases separated the two germline ends. The CDR3 has 14 amino acids. The CDR3 DNA reads as TGTGCCAGCAGCTCCGAGGGGGGCGGAAACACCATATATTTT. Amino acids: CASSSEGGGNTIYF.

There are a few counts of this clonotype. The gene calls are TRBV25-1 and TRBJ2-2, with a weak D call TRBD2 (7 bases). Trimming shortened V by 5 bases and J by 4 bases, and 20 bases separated the two germline ends. Germline CDR1 is MGHDK and CDR2 is SYGVNS. CDR3 length: 17 amino acids. Written as DNA, the CDR3 is TGTGCCAGCAGTCGAATGGGAGGGGGAGAGACCACCGGGGAGCTGTTTTTT. It encodes CASSRMGGGETTGELFF.